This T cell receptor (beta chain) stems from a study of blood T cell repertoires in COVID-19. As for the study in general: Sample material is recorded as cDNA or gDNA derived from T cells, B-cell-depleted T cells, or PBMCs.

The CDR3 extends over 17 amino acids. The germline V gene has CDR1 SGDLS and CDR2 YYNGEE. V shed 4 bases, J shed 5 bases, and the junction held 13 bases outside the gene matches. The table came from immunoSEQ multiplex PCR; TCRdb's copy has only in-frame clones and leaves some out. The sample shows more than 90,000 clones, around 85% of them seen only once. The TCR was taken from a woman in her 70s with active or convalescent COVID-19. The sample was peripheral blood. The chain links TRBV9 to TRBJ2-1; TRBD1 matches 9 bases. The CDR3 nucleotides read TGTGCCAGCAGCCCCACTCCCCGGGACAGGGTGAACAATGAGCAGTTCTTC. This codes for CASSPTPRDRVNNEQFF.